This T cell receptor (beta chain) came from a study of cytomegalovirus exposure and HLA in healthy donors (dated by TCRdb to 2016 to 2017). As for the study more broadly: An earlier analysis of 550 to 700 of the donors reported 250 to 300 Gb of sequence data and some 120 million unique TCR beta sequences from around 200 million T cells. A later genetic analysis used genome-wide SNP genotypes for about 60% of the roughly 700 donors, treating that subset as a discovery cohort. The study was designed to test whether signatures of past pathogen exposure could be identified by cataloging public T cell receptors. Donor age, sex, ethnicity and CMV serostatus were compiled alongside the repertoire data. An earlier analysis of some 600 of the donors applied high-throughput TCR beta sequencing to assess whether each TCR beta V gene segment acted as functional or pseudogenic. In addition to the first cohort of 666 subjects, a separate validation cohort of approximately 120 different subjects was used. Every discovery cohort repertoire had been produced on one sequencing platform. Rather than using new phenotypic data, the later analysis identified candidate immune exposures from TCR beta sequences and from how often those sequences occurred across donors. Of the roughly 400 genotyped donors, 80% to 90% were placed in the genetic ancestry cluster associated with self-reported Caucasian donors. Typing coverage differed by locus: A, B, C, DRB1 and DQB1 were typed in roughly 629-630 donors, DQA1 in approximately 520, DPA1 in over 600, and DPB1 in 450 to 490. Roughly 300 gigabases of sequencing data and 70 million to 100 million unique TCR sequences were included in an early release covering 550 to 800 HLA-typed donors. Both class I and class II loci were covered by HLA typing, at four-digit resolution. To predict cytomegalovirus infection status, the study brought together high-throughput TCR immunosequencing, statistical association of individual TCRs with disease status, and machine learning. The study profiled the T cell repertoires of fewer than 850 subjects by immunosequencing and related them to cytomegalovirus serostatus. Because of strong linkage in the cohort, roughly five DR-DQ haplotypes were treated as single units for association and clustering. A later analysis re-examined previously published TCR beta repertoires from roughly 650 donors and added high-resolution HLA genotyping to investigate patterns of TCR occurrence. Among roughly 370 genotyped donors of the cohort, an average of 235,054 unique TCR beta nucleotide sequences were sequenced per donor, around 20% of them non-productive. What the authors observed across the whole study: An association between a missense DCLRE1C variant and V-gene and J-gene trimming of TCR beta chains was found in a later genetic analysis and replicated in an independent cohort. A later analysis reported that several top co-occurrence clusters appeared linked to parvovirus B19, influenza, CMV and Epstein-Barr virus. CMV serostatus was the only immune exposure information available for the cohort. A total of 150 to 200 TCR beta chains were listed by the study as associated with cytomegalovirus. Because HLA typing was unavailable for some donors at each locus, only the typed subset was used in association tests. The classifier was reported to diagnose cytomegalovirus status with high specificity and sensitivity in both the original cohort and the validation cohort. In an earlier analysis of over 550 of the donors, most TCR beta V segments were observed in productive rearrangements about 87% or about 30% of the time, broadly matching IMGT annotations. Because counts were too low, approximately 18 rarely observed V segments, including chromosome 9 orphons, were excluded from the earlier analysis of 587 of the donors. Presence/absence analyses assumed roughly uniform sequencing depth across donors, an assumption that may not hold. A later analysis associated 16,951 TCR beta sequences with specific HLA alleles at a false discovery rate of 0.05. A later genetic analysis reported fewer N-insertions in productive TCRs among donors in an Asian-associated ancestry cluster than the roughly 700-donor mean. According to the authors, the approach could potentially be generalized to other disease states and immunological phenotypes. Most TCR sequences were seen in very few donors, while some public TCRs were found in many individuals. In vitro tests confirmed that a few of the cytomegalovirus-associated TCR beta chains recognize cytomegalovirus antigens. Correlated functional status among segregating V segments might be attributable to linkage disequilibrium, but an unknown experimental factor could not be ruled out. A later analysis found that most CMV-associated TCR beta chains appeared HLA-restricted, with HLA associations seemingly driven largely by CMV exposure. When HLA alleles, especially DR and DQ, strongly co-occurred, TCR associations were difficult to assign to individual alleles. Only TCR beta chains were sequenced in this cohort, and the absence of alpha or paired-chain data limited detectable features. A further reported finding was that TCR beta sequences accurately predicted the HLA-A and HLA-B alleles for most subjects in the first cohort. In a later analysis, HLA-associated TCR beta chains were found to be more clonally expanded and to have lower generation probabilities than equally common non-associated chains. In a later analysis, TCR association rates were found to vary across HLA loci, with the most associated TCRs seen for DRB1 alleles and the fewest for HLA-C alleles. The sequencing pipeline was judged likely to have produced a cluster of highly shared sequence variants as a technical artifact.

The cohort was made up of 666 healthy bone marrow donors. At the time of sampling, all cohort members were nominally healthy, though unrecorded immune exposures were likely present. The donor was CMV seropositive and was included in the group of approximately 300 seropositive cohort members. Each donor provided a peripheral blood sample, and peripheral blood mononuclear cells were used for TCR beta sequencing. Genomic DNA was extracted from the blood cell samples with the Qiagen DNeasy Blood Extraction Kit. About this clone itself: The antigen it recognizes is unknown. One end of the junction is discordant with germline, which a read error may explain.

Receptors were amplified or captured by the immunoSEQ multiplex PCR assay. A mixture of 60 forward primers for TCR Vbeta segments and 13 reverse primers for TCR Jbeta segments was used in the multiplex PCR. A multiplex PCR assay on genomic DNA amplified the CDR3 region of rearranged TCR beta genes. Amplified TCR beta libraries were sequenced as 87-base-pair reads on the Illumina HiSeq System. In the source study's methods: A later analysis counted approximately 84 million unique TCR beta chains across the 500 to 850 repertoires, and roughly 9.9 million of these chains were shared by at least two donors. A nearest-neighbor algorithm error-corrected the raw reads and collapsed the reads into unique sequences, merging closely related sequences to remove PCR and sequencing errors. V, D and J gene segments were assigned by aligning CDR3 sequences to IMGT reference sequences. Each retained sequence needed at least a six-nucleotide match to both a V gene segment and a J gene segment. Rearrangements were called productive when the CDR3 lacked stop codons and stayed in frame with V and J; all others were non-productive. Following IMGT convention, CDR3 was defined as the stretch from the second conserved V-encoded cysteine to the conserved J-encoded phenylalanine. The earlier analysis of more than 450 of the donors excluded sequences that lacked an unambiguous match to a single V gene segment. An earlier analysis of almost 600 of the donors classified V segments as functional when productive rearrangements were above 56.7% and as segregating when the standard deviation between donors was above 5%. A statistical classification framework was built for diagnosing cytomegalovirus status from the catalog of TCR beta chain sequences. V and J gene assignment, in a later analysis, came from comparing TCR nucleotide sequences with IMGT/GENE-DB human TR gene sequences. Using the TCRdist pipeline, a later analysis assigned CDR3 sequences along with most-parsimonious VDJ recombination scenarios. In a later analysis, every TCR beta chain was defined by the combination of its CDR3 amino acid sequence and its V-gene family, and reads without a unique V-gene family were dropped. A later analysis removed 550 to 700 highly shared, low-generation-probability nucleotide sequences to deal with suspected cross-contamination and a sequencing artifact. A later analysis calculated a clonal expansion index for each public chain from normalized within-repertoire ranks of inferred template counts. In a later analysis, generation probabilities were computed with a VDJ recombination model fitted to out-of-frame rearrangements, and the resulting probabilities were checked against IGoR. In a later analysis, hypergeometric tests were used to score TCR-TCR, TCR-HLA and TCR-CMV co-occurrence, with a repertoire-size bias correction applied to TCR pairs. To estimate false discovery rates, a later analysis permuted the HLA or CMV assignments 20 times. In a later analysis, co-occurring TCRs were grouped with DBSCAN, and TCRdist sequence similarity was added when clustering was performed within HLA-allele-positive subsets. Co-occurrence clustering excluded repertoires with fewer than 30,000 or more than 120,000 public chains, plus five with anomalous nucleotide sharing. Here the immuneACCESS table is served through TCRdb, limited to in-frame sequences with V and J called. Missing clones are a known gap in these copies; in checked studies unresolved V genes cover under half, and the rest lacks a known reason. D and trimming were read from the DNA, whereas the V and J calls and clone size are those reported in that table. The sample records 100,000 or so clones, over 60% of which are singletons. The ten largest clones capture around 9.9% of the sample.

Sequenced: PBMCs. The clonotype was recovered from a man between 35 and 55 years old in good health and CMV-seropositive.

The CDR3 region: CASSGLAENSQYF. The base sequence is TGTGCCAGCAGCGGTCTAGCGGAAAACAGTCAGTACTTC. The sequence links TRBV4-2 to TRBJ2-4; the central 7 bases match TRBD2. From a lookup of the germline V gene, CDR1 and CDR2 are LGHNA and YNFKEQ. The CDR3 starts with the cysteine, ends with the phenylalanine, and has 13 residues. The only DNA kept is the CDR3, 39 bases in frame from the first base.